The 20 T cell receptor beta chains reported below all come from one sample, sequenced in a study of cytomegalovirus exposure and HLA in healthy donors (dated 2017 in TCRdb). Library generation was performed with the immunoSEQ multiplex PCR assay. For the multiplex PCR, a mixture combining 60 forward primers for TCR Vbeta segments and 13 reverse primers for TCR Jbeta segments was used. TCRdb re-hosts the immuneACCESS table, in-frame sequences only. Its copies lack some clones; in the studies checked, an unresolved V gene accounts for under half of them, and the cause for the rest is not known. Here the sample has about 180,000 clones; approximately 88% occur a single time. In total, the top ten clones hold around 1.3% of the sample. The sample taken for sequencing was PBMCs. All receptors derive from a boy between 2 and 10 years old in good health and CMV-seronegative.

The J gene is TRBJ2-1, the V gene TRBV9; 8 positions match TRBD2. Germline V gene lookup returns CDR1 SGDLS and CDR2 YYNGEE. This CDR3 comprises 18 residues. The junction had 18 bases not matched to a gene; V was cut back by 0 bases and J by 10 bases. As DNA, the CDR3 is TGTGCCAGCAGCGTAGGGGTTCGGGAGGGAGTAGTATCGGCCGAGCAGTTCTTC. It encodes CASSVGVREGVVSAEQFF.

The gene calls are TRBV9 and TRBJ1-4, with D perhaps TRBD1 (5 bases). The germline V gene has CDR1 SGDLS and CDR2 YYNGEE. The CDR3 has 14 amino acids. V gave up 0 bases and J gave up 8 bases, with 11 bases separating them. CDR3 amino acids: CASSVGGEGEKLFF. CDR3 DNA: TGTGCCAGCAGCGTAGGAGGGGAGGGAGAAAAACTGTTTTTT.

The V gene is TRBV7-9, the J gene TRBJ2-4; 9 bases map to TRBD2. Germline CDR1 and CDR2: SEHNR and FQNEAQ (reference sequence). CDR3 length: 15 amino acids. Trimming at V came to 4 bases and at J to 6 bases, leaving 7 bases not matched to a gene. The DNA for the CDR3 is TGTGCCAGCAGCTCCCCGACTAGCGGAGGAAACATTCAGTACTTC. It yields the protein CASSSPTSGGNIQYF. Drawing the rest from reference TRBV7-9 and TRBJ2-4, the complete variable domain is DTGVSQNPRHKITKRGQNVTFRCDPISEHNRLYWYRQTLGQGPEFLTYFQNEAQLEKSRLLSDRFSAERPKGSFSTLEIQRTEQGDSAMYLCASSSPTSGGNIQYFGAGTRLSVL.

This chain links TRBV2 with TRBJ1-2; D call uncertain. The germline gives CDR1 SNHLY, CDR2 FYNNEI. This CDR3 contains 14 residues. Between the trimmed V and J ends, which lost 0 bases and 6 bases, there was a span of 11 bases. CDR3 residues: CASSEAPGSDGYTF. For the CDR3, the DNA is TGTGCCAGCAGTGAAGCACCAGGTTCCGATGGCTACACCTTC.

V and J are TRBV6-6 and TRBJ1-1, with a possible D match to TRBD1 (5 bases). Germline V gives CDR1 MNHNY, CDR2 SVGAGI (reference sequence). The V and J ends lost 4 bases and 3 bases respectively, with 9 bases between them. The CDR3 has 13 residues. The CDR3 loop is CASSSDRDTEAFF. The CDR3 nucleotides are TGTGCCAGCAGTTCTGACAGAGACACTGAAGCTTTCTTT.

The chain joins TRBV5-6 to TRBJ1-2; 7 nucleotides agree with TRBD1. Germline V gene sequence: CDR1 SGHDT, CDR2 YYEEEE. J was trimmed by 4 bases and V by 0 bases; bases with no gene match: 3. There are 14 residues in the CDR3. DNA of the CDR3: TGTGCCAGCAGCTTGGGTGGGACAGCCTATGGCTACACCTTC. Translation gives CASSLGGTAYGYTF.

This clone was counted only a few times. This chain connects TRBV29-1 to TRBJ2-1, with TRBD1 matching 9 bases. The CDR3 has 15 amino acids. Germline V gives CDR1 SQVTM, CDR2 ANQGSEA. The ends lost 4 bases at V and 2 bases at J; junction bases unmatched: 6. This chain's CDR3 is CSVGGDRAAYNEQFF. The CDR3, as DNA: TGCAGCGTTGGAGGGGACAGGGCTGCCTACAATGAGCAGTTCTTC.

In regard to this clone: The sample has other DNA sequences that encode this CDR3 too. CDR3 amino acids: CASSLGTGATNEKLFF. The CDR3 DNA follows: TGCGCCAGCAGCTTGGGGACAGGGGCAACTAATGAAAAACTGTTTTTT. The gene calls are TRBV5-1 and TRBJ1-4, with TRBD1 matching 9 bases. With V trimmed by 0 bases and J by 0 bases, 0 bases remained unmatched. Germline V gives CDR1 SGHRS, CDR2 YFSETQ. The CDR3 is 16 residues long.

J is TRBJ1-2 and V is TRBV29-1, with 10 bases that match TRBD1. The V segment lost 7 bases and the J segment 2 bases; nucleotides outside the gene matches: 7. This CDR3 has 14 amino acids. Germline CDR1 is SQVTM and CDR2 is ANQGSEA. CDR3 sequence: CSGVGGQGNYGYTF. DNA of the CDR3: TGCAGCGGAGTAGGGGGACAGGGGAACTATGGCTACACCTTC.

This clone appeared a single time. The rearrangement links TRBV30 to TRBJ2-7; 7 nucleotides match TRBD2. The CDR3 is 17 residues long. J gave up 6 bases and V 0 bases, and 17 bases lay outside the gene matches. Germline V lookup: CDR1 GTSNPN, CDR2 SVGIG (reference sequence). CDR3 region: CAWSVRGGAGLKGEQYF. The DNA for the CDR3 is TGTGCCTGGAGTGTACGAGGAGGAGCGGGGCTTAAGGGCGAGCAGTACTTC.

The chain links TRBV7-2 to TRBJ2-5; D is possibly TRBD2 (5 bases). CDR3 length: 14 residues. V was shortened by 5 bases and J by 3 bases, with 13 bases between the two germline ends. The germline CDR1 and CDR2 sequences are SGHTA and FQGNSA. The CDR3 reads CASSPRPREETQYF. The CDR3 nucleotides read TGTGCCAGCAGCCCAAGACCGAGGGAAGAGACCCAGTACTTC.

This clone occurred once. The CDR3 DNA follows: TGTGCCAGCAGCCGTGGACAGGGGAATAACTATGGCTACACCTTC. It encodes CASSRGQGNNYGYTF. The chain has TRBV7-9 and TRBJ1-2; TRBD1 aligns across 9 bases. Looked up from germline, CDR1 is SEHNR and CDR2 is FQNEAQ (reference sequence). The junction had 5 bases not matched to a gene; V was cut back by 5 bases and J by 1 base. CDR3 length: 15 amino acids.

The chain employs TRBV12-5 and TRBJ1-1; weak D call: TRBD1 (6 bases). The CDR3 spans 14 residues. V gave up 5 bases and J gave up 1 base, with 11 bases separating them. CDR1 LGHNT and CDR2 FRNRAP come from the germline V gene. CDR3 coding DNA: TGTGCTAGTGGTGTCCAGGGGACGAACACTGAAGCTTTCTTT. This sequence encodes CASGVQGTNTEAFF.

The gene calls are TRBV7-2 and TRBJ2-7, with no clear D. This CDR3 region has 15 residues. With 5 bases removed from V and 2 bases from J, the gap between germline ends came to 16 bases. Germline loops: CDR1 SGHTA, CDR2 FQGNSA. CDR3 region: CASSKKVRGTYEQYF. The CDR3 DNA reads as TGTGCCAGCAGCAAAAAAGTCCGCGGCACCTACGAGCAGTACTTC. The full variable domain, with the rest looked up from reference TRBV7-2 and TRBJ2-7, is GAGVSQSPSNKVTEKGKDVELRCDPISGHTALYWYRQSLGQGLEFLIYFQGNSAPDKSGLPSDRFSAERTGGSVSTLTIQRTQQEDSAVYLCASSKKVRGTYEQYFGPGTRLTVT.

V gene TRBV19 combines with J gene TRBJ2-2, with 9 bases identical to TRBD2. J gave up 6 bases and V 6 bases, and 5 bases lay outside the gene matches. The CDR3 loop spans 14 amino acids. Per the germline V gene, CDR1 is LNHDA and CDR2 is SQIVND (reference sequence). CDR3 protein: CASRLAGSSGELFF. The DNA for the CDR3 is TGTGCCAGTAGGCTAGCGGGGTCCTCCGGGGAGCTGTTTTTT.

The chain links TRBV5-8 to TRBJ1-1, with unresolved D. With 0 bases removed from V and 3 bases from J, the gap between germline ends came to 15 bases. The CDR3 contains 16 residues. The germline gives CDR1 SGHTS, CDR2 YDEGEE. CDR3 sequence: CASSLDHWEEDTEAFF. For the CDR3, the DNA is TGTGCCAGCAGCTTGGATCATTGGGAGGAGGACACTGAAGCTTTCTTT.

This chain links TRBV6-1 with TRBJ1-2, with 7 bases identical to TRBD1. The CDR3 is 12 residues long. CDR1 and CDR2 (germline): MNHNS, SASEGT. Trimming took 10 bases from V and 6 from J; bases not matched to a gene: 8. The CDR3 reads CAILDRAHGYTF. CDR3 bases: TGTGCCATCTTAGACAGGGCCCATGGCTACACCTTC.

J is TRBJ1-1 and V is TRBV4-1; TRBD1 matches at 7 bases. The CDR3 covers 17 residues. Germline CDR1 is MGHRA and CDR2 is YSYEKL. The V gene end was trimmed by 0 bases and the J gene end by 3 bases; junction bases not matched to a gene: 10. As DNA, the CDR3 is TGCGCCAGCAGCCAAGAGGATGGGACAGACGCGGACACTGAAGCTTTCTTT. Its translation is CASSQEDGTDADTEAFF.

Worth noting for this clone: The same CDR3 arises from other DNA sequences in this sample as well. This chain uses TRBV29-1 with TRBJ1-1; tentatively, D is TRBD1 (5 bases). Germline lookup yields CDR1 SQVTM and CDR2 ANQGSEA. Trimming pared 6 bases from V and 2 bases from J, leaving 10 bases between. This CDR3 is built from 12 residues. The DNA for the CDR3 is TGCAGCGTGGACCAGGGTAACACTGAAGCTTTCTTT. Its protein product is CSVDQGNTEAFF.

The chain employs TRBV19 and TRBJ1-6, with 7 bases aligning to TRBD1. Germline loops: CDR1 LNHDA, CDR2 SQIVND (reference sequence). J lost 7 bases, V lost 7 bases, and 4 bases had no gene match. The CDR3 has 13 amino acids. In nucleotides, the CDR3 is TGTGCCAGTAAGGGGACAGAGAATTCACCCCTCCACTTT. As protein: CASKGTENSPLHF.